The clone carrying this TCR beta chain occurred many times. This sample was included in a study of response to subunit inactivated influenza vaccine. The germline V gene encodes CDR1 LGHNA and CDR2 YNFKEQ. V lost 1 base to trimming and J lost 1 base, with 12 bases between them. This CDR3 has 16 residues. A single record per CDR3 protein comes from TCRdb applying MiXCR to the RT-PCR reads. The sample contains over 400,000 distinct CDR3 sequences, approximately 11% of which appear only once. The clonotype comes from a man aged 45-65 years who received an inactivated influenza vaccine. Sequenced material: PBMCs from blood, taken about 40 days after vaccination. This chain connects TRBV4-2 to TRBJ2-3; D possibly corresponds to TRBD2 (5 bases). CDR3 residues: CASSQALQAGTDTQYF. CDR3 DNA sequence: TGTGCCAGCAGCCAAGCCCTCCAAGCGGGCACAGATACGCAGTATTTT.